The text below deals with one T cell receptor beta chain. Its antigen is undetermined. This entry is derived from a study of T cell repertoires in aging, cancer and after chemotherapy. Study conclusions and caveats: Compared with age-matched healthy donors, untreated hematological or solid cancer patients showed higher blood TCR clonality. Across the chemotherapy interval, each cancer cohort showed higher median generation probability, suggesting thymic rebound.

The template was genomic DNA from peripheral blood, not RNA. Germline loops: CDR1 SGHAT, CDR2 FQNNGV. The CDR3 totals 13 residues. The V end lost 2 bases, the J end lost 5 bases, and 9 bases lay between the germline ends. Rearranged V-D-J TRB sequences were amplified with a mixed TRB-A/B primer pool. In TCRdb, the multiplex PCR reads were re-called with MiXCR into one record per CDR3 protein. Among about 9,800 distinct CDR3 sequences listed, about 37% were seen once. Sequenced: blood. This chain connects TRBV11-2 to TRBJ2-5; possible D gene TRBD2, 5 bases. The source is a human donor in good health. CDR3 DNA sequence: TGTGCCAGCAGCTTAACCGGGGTGGAGACCCAGTACTTC. It specifies CASSLTGVETQYF.